The 29 T cell receptor beta chains reported below all come from one sample, sequenced in a study of T cell responses to AZD1222 COVID-19 vaccine. The table came from immunoSEQ multiplex PCR; TCRdb's copy has only in-frame clones and leaves some out. The sample shows 87,000 or so clones, around 90% of them seen only once. Sequenced material: peripheral blood, taken on day 0 of AZD1222 vaccination. The receptors come from an adult in good health.

V is TRBV5-4 and J is TRBJ1-2; 8 nucleotides align to TRBD1. V lost 2 bases and J lost 2; bases outside the gene matches: 2. The CDR3 length is 14 residues. The germline V gene has CDR1 SGHNT and CDR2 YYREEE (reference sequence). CDR3 amino acids: CASSFDRGNYGYTF. DNA of the CDR3: TGTGCCAGCAGCTTTGACAGGGGAAACTATGGCTACACCTTC.

The chain couples TRBV24-1 to TRBJ1-4; a weak D match, TRBD1 (5 bases). Germline CDR1 is KGHDR and CDR2 is SFDVKD. Trimming stripped 8 bases from V and 10 bases from J, with 22 bases between. The CDR3 runs 15 residues. The CDR3 is CATTQGKNGTGKLFF. CDR3 coding DNA: TGTGCCACCACCCAGGGAAAGAATGGTACGGGAAAACTGTTTTTT.

This clone was counted a few times. The V call is TRBV10-3, the J call TRBJ2-7; TRBD1 or TRBD2 may be the D gene (5 bases each). CDR3 length equals 15 residues. Trimming took 4 bases from V and 2 from J, leaving 15 bases between them. Per germline, CDR1 ENHRY and CDR2 SYGVKD. The CDR3 sequence is CAISGGPRITYEQYF. As DNA, the CDR3 is TGTGCCATCAGTGGGGGACCTAGGATCACCTACGAGCAGTACTTC.

The rearrangement links TRBV19 to TRBJ2-7; the D call may be TRBD1 or TRBD2 (6 bases each). Germline CDR1 reads LNHDA; CDR2 reads SQIVND (reference sequence). The CDR3 has 15 amino acids. The germline V and J ends were trimmed by 5 bases and 6 bases, with 20 bases remaining between them. CDR3 sequence reads: CASSPNGGGPGEQYF. CDR3 DNA: TGTGCCAGTAGTCCCAATGGAGGGGGACCCGGCGAGCAGTACTTC.

This chain uses TRBV7-2 with TRBJ1-3, with a tentative D call TRBD1 (5 bases). CDR3 length: 17 amino acids. The V gene's germline CDR1 is SGHTA and CDR2 FQGNSA. Between the trimmed V and J ends, which lost 2 bases and 1 base, there was a span of 15 bases. The CDR3 here is CASSLFPIRESGNTIYF. CDR3 DNA sequence: TGTGCCAGCAGCTTATTCCCCATCAGGGAATCTGGAAACACCATATATTTT.

The rearrangement joins TRBV27 to TRBJ1-1; D is perhaps TRBD1 (6 bases). CDR1 is MNHEY, CDR2 SMNVEV, per germline (reference sequence). This CDR3 contains 13 residues. Trimming left V 5 bases short and J 11 bases short, with 18 bases between. The CDR3 DNA is TGTGCCAGCAGTCTCGGACAGCCGCCGCGGGCTTTCTTT. Translating gives CASSLGQPPRAFF.

V gene TRBV12-5 combines with J gene TRBJ1-5; D is unclear. Germline V gene data show CDR1 as LGHNT and CDR2 as FRNRAP. Trimming took off 6 bases at V and 0 bases at J, with 6 bases between the two ends. This CDR3 spans 13 amino acids. The chain's CDR3 is CASGPNSNQPQHF. The CDR3 bases are TGTGCTAGTGGCCCAAATAGCAATCAGCCCCAGCATTTT. Based on the CDR3 plus reference TRBV12-5 and TRBJ1-5, the full variable domain is DARVTQTPRHKVTEMGQEVTMRCQPILGHNTVFWYRQTMMQGLELLAYFRNRAPLDDSGMPKDRFSAEMPDATLATLKIQPSEPRDSAVYFCASGPNSNQPQHFGDGTRLSIL.

The V gene is TRBV7-3, the J gene TRBJ1-4; 10 bases align to TRBD1. The V segment lost 6 bases and the J segment 5 bases; nucleotides outside the gene matches: 6. Germline V gene lookup returns CDR1 SGHTA and CDR2 FQGTGA. The CDR3 has 15 residues. In DNA, the CDR3 is TGTGCCAGCAGTGACAGGGGGCGCGCGAATGAAAAACTGTTTTTT. As protein: CASSDRGRANEKLFF.

V usage is TRBV29-1 and J usage is TRBJ2-3, with D unresolved. CDR3 length: 12 amino acids. Germline CDR1 and CDR2: SQVTM and ANQGSEA. V was pared by 3 bases and J by 0 bases, with 4 bases between. The CDR3 sequence is CSVDPSTDTQYF. In DNA form, the CDR3 reads TGCAGCGTTGATCCTAGCACAGATACGCAGTATTTT.

This sequence joins TRBV5-6 and TRBJ2-1, with no clear D. Germline lookup yields CDR1 SGHDT and CDR2 YYEEEE. This CDR3 spans 14 amino acids. Trimming stripped 0 bases from V and 5 bases from J, with 9 bases between. The CDR3 DNA sequence: TGTGCCAGCAGCTTGGTAGGTGTAGACAATGAGCAGTTCTTC. It translates to CASSLVGVDNEQFF.

This chain's CDR3 is CASSFIGQGGGYTF. The CDR3, as DNA: TGTGCCAGCAGCTTCATCGGACAGGGCGGTGGCTACACCTTC. The rearrangement uses TRBV7-2 and TRBJ1-2, with 8 bases that match TRBD1. From germline, CDR1 is SGHTA and CDR2 FQGNSA. This CDR3 is 14 amino acids long. After removal of 3 bases from V and 7 bases from J, the junction contained 7 bases not matched to a gene.

This clone was counted a few times. The chain is built from TRBV5-6 and TRBJ1-1, with a tentative D call TRBD1 (5 bases). The CDR3 consists of 15 residues. Deletions cut 4 bases from V and 5 bases from J, with 18 bases between. CDR1 is SGHDT and CDR2 is YYEEEE in the germline V gene. The CDR3 reads CASSISPKGLTEAFF. DNA for the CDR3: TGTGCCAGCAGCATCAGCCCGAAGGGGCTTACTGAAGCTTTCTTT.

This sequence joins TRBV5-8 and TRBJ1-2; D unresolved. The V end was cut by 5 bases, the J end by 3 bases, with 11 bases between. CDR1 and CDR2 (germline): SGHTS, YDEGEE. The CDR3 totals 13 residues. CDR3 bases: TGTGCCAGCAGTTTCTGGAGGCACTATGGCTACACCTTC. Amino acids: CASSFWRHYGYTF. The full variable domain, completed using reference TRBV5-8 and TRBJ1-2, is EAGVTQSPTHLIKTRGQQATLRCSPISGHTSVYWYQQALGLGLQFLLWYDEGEERNRGNFPPRFSGRQFPNYSSELNVNALELEDSALYLCASSFWRHYGYTFGSGTRLTVV.

CDR3 protein: CASSDSGLLKMNTEAFF. The DNA of the CDR3 is TGTGCCAGCAGCGACTCGGGACTCCTGAAGATGAACACTGAAGCTTTCTTT. The V gene is TRBV13, the J gene TRBJ1-1; maybe TRBD1 (5 bases). Germline values: CDR1 PRHDT, CDR2 FYEKMQ (reference sequence). V lost 5 bases and J lost 0, with 19 bases in between. The CDR3 contains 17 residues. Based on the CDR3 plus reference TRBV13 and TRBJ1-1, the full variable domain is AAGVIQSPRHLIKEKRETATLKCYPIPRHDTVYWYQQGPGQDPQFLISFYEKMQSDKGSIPDRFSAQQFSDYHSELNMSSLELGDSALYFCASSDSGLLKMNTEAFFGQGTRLTVV.

The chain joins TRBV9 to TRBJ2-3; 11 positions agree with TRBD2. The germline gives CDR1 SGDLS, CDR2 YYNGEE. The CDR3 is 17 amino acids. V lost 0 bases to trimming and J lost 3 bases; unmatched junction nucleotides: 6. CDR3 in DNA: TGTGCCAGCAGCGTAGGGATAGCGGGGGGGCCAACAGATACGCAGTATTTT. It codes for CASSVGIAGGPTDTQYF.

This sequence joins TRBV10-2 and TRBJ2-3; D is undetermined. The V gene lost 9 bases and the J gene lost 0 bases, with 7 bases spanning the gap. Looked up from germline, CDR1 is WSHSY and CDR2 is SAAADI. This CDR3 contains 12 residues. The CDR3 sequence is CASSISTDTQYF. The CDR3 DNA is TGCGCCAGTTCCATCAGCACAGATACGCAGTATTTT.

The chain links TRBV6-5 to TRBJ2-5; the D is unclear. From germline, CDR1 is MNHEY and CDR2 SVGAGI. This CDR3 spans 12 amino acids. The germline V and J ends were trimmed by 8 bases and 6 bases, with 13 bases remaining between them. The CDR3 loop reads CASFSDRKTQYF. The CDR3 nucleotides are TGTGCCAGCTTTTCGGACCGCAAGACCCAGTACTTC.

The CDR3 coding sequence is TGCAGCGTTGGGGCAGGGGCGGGAGACGAGCAGTACTTC. Protein sequence: CSVGAGAGDEQYF. The genes are TRBV29-1 and TRBJ2-7; D might be TRBD2 (7 bases). V lost 4 bases to trimming and J lost 5 bases, with 15 bases between them. Germline values: CDR1 SQVTM, CDR2 ANQGSEA. This CDR3 spans 13 amino acids.

This chain connects TRBV6-5 to TRBJ1-3, with D unclear. Germline CDR1 and CDR2: MNHEY and SVGAGI. CDR3 length: 16 amino acids. Trimming took off 0 bases at V and 7 bases at J, with 16 bases between the two ends. The CDR3: CASSYSNSLLRNTIYF. CDR3 coding DNA: TGTGCCAGCAGTTACTCGAATAGTCTGCTGAGGAACACCATATATTTT.

The chain employs TRBV6-2 or TRBV6-3 and TRBJ2-7; 11 nucleotides align to TRBD1. Trimming cost V 6 bases and J 2 bases; bases outside gene matches: 9. Looked up from germline, CDR1 is MNHEY and CDR2 is SVGEGT. The CDR3 extends over 16 amino acids. The chain's CDR3 is CASSPTGQGATYEQYF. Here the CDR3 DNA reads TGTGCCAGCAGCCCTACAGGACAGGGGGCAACCTACGAGCAGTACTTC.

The chain links TRBV13 to TRBJ1-1, with unresolved D. V was shortened by 5 bases and J by 6 bases, with 10 bases between the two germline ends. The germline CDR1 and CDR2 sequences are PRHDT and FYEKMQ (reference sequence). The CDR3 consists of 12 residues. CDR3 sequence reads: CASSGLFAEAFF. The CDR3 DNA follows: TGTGCCAGCAGCGGACTATTCGCTGAAGCTTTCTTT.

V gene TRBV6-1 combines with J gene TRBJ2-7; 10 positions agree with TRBD2. The CDR3 is made up of 16 amino acids. The V gene end was trimmed by 3 bases and the J gene end by 0 bases; junction bases not matched to a gene: 5. Germline lookup yields CDR1 MNHNS and CDR2 SASEGT. The CDR3 loop is CASSEASGGGSYEQYF. CDR3 bases: TGTGCCAGCAGTGAGGCTAGCGGGGGCGGCTCCTACGAGCAGTACTTC.

This clone was counted between two and nine times. The CDR3 reads CASSRGTGEAFF. CDR3 sequence (DNA): TGTGCCAGCAGCCGGGGGACGGGTGAAGCTTTCTTT. The chain uses TRBV9 and TRBJ1-1, with D tentatively TRBD1 (5 bases). Trimming stripped 4 bases from V and 7 bases from J, with 11 bases between. CDR1 is SGDLS, CDR2 YYNGEE, per germline. CDR3 length: 12 amino acids.

A single count supports this clone. The V and J genes are TRBV4-1 and TRBJ2-1, with TRBD2 matching over 9 bases. The CDR3 totals 15 residues. Germline values: CDR1 MGHRA, CDR2 YSYEKL. J gave up 4 bases and V 4 bases, and 5 bases lay outside the gene matches. The CDR3 here is CASSRTSDSYNEQFF. The CDR3 region has the DNA TGCGCCAGCAGCCGGACTAGCGACTCTTACAATGAGCAGTTCTTC.

This clone showed up just a few times. This sample also contains other DNA sequences that code for the same CDR3. This rearrangement joins TRBV29-1 to TRBJ1-2, with a weak D call TRBD1 (5 bases). Trimming left V 2 bases short and J 4 bases short, with 11 bases between. This CDR3 comprises 13 residues. The germline CDR1 and CDR2 sequences are SQVTM and ANQGSEA. The chain's CDR3 is CSVESGRSYGYTF. The CDR3 DNA sequence: TGCAGCGTTGAATCGGGACGGAGCTATGGCTACACCTTC.

The chain combines TRBV27 with TRBJ2-6, with TRBD2 as a possible D gene (6 bases). Germline V gene data show CDR1 as MNHEY and CDR2 as SMNVEV (reference sequence). The CDR3 covers 15 residues. V lost 3 bases to trimming and J lost 2 bases, with 8 bases between them. The CDR3 region is CASSFRGTGANVLTF. CDR3 nucleotide sequence: TGTGCCAGCAGTTTTCGGGGGACTGGGGCCAACGTCCTGACTTTC.

CDR3 loop: CASGIGTANEKLFF. Here the CDR3 DNA reads TGTGCCAGCGGTATCGGGACAGCTAATGAAAAACTGTTTTTT. V usage is TRBV27 and J usage is TRBJ1-4, with TRBD1 matching over 7 bases. The CDR3 is made up of 14 amino acids. Per the germline V gene, CDR1 is MNHEY and CDR2 is SMNVEV (reference sequence). V lost 8 bases, J lost 3 bases, and 6 bases stayed unmatched.

This chain connects TRBV5-4 to TRBJ1-1, with D maybe TRBD1 (5 bases). V was cut by 4 bases and J by 2 bases, with 18 bases left in between. The germline V gene has CDR1 SGHNT and CDR2 YYREEE (reference sequence). The CDR3 is 16 residues long. The CDR3 region is CASSRPGSGYNTEAFF. As DNA, the CDR3 is TGTGCCAGCAGCCGGCCAGGGAGTGGATATAACACTGAAGCTTTCTTT.

The V call is TRBV6-1, the J call TRBJ1-1, with TRBD1 as a possible D gene (5 bases). V lost 2 bases to trimming and J lost 7 bases, with 11 bases between them. The germline V gene has CDR1 MNHNS and CDR2 SASEGT. This CDR3 comprises 13 residues. The CDR3 DNA is TGTGCCAGCAGTGAATGGGGGGAGGGTGAAGCTTTCTTT. It encodes CASSEWGEGEAFF.